These 23 T cell receptor beta chains originate from one sample sequenced in a study of blood T cell repertoires in COVID-19. Clones were read by immunoSEQ multiplex PCR, and TCRdb kept only the in-frame ones, dropping some. The repertoire holds about 270,000 clones, around nine tenths seen once, with roughly 2.2% in the top ten. What was sequenced was peripheral blood. The receptors shown here come from a man aged 50 or older with acute or convalescent COVID-19.

The J gene is TRBJ2-3, the V gene TRBV14; perhaps TRBD2 as D (6 bases). CDR1 and CDR2 (germline): SGHDN, FVKESK. The CDR3 contains 16 residues. The V and J ends lost 1 base and 3 bases respectively, with 14 bases between them. The CDR3 loop reads CASSQAAGWGTDTQYF. CDR3 sequence (DNA): TGTGCCAGCAGCCAAGCGGCGGGGTGGGGGACAGATACGCAGTATTTT.

The chain links TRBV6-5 to TRBJ2-1, with 14 bases aligning to TRBD2. The J segment lost 14 bases and the V segment lost 6 bases, leaving 6 bases of the junction unmatched. This CDR3 contains 13 residues. CDR1 is MNHEY, CDR2 SVGAGI, per germline. CDR3 sequence (DNA): TGTGCCAGCAGCGGACTAGCGGGGGGACTGGAGTTCTTC. Translating gives CASSGLAGGLEFF.

The chain carries TRBV24-1 and TRBJ1-2, with D tentatively TRBD1 (6 bases). V dropped 3 bases and J dropped 4 bases, with 8 bases sitting between them. The CDR3 extends over 13 amino acids. The germline V gene has CDR1 KGHDR and CDR2 SFDVKD. The CDR3 DNA sequence: TGTGCCACCAGTGATCCACAGGGCTATGGCTACACCTTC. Its translation: CATSDPQGYGYTF.

This clone has just a few counts. The gene calls are TRBV11-3 and TRBJ2-5; TRBD1 is a possible D gene (6 bases). The V gene's germline CDR1 is SGHNT and CDR2 YENEEA. The CDR3 consists of 15 residues. V was pared by 0 bases and J by 1 base, with 9 bases between. The CDR3 region has the DNA TGTGCCAGCAGCTTAGATCAGGGGCCCCAAGAGACCCAGTACTTC. Translated, it gives CASSLDQGPQETQYF.

The chain carries TRBV6-5 and TRBJ2-1; TRBD2 aligns across 7 bases. The germline V gene has CDR1 MNHEY and CDR2 SVGAGI. With V trimmed by 2 bases and J by 5 bases, 6 bases remained unmatched. CDR3 length: 15 residues. This CDR3 reads CASSYERGANNEQFF. CDR3 in DNA: TGTGCCAGCAGTTACGAGCGGGGCGCCAACAATGAGCAGTTCTTC.

This clone has only one observation. V usage is TRBV5-5 and J usage is TRBJ2-7; 8 nucleotides align to TRBD1. The CDR3 consists of 13 residues. V gave up 7 bases and J gave up 4 bases; unmatched junction bases: 7. Germline V lookup: CDR1 SGHKS, CDR2 YYEKEE (reference sequence). The CDR3 loop reads CASGRQGWYEQYF. CDR3 sequence (DNA): TGTGCCAGCGGGCGACAGGGGTGGTACGAGCAGTACTTC.

This chain links TRBV18 with TRBJ2-3, with TRBD1 matching 11 bases. The CDR3 runs to 19 residues. V was pared by 3 bases and J by 4 bases, with 15 bases of the junction left unmatched. Germline assignment: CDR1 KGHSH and CDR2 LQKENI. CDR3 amino acids: CASSPPGTGGLGWADTQYF. The CDR3 DNA reads TGTGCCAGCTCACCCCCCGGGACAGGGGGGCTAGGCTGGGCAGATACGCAGTATTTT.

The rearrangement links TRBV7-3 to TRBJ2-2, with 8 bases that match TRBD1. Germline V gene sequence: CDR1 SGHTA, CDR2 FQGTGA. CDR3 length: 15 residues. J lost 4 bases, V lost 5 bases, and 6 bases had no gene match. Written as DNA, the CDR3 is TGTGCCAGCAGCCCATGGACAGGGTCCACCGGGGAGCTGTTTTTT. It codes for CASSPWTGSTGELFF.

This chain uses TRBV12-3 or TRBV12-4 with TRBJ1-2; D unresolved. This CDR3 contains 11 residues. Trimming removed 7 bases from V and 8 bases from J, with 11 bases in between. In nucleotides, the CDR3 is TGTGCCAGCACCGGAGATTACGGCTACACCTTC. Encoded protein: CASTGDYGYTF.

The chain has TRBV7-9 and TRBJ2-7; 11 nucleotides match TRBD1. V dropped 4 bases and J dropped 4; count of bases not matched to a gene: 18. CDR3 length equals 19 residues. Germline CDR1 is SEHNR and CDR2 is FQNEAQ (reference sequence). The CDR3 DNA sequence: TGTGCCAGCAGCTCGCCCATCCGGGACAGGGGGTCCCCCCGTTACGAGCAGTACTTC. Its protein product is CASSSPIRDRGSPRYEQYF.

V gene TRBV11-2 combines with J gene TRBJ1-4; 9 positions match TRBD1. The junction had 6 bases not matched to a gene; V was cut back by 5 bases and J by 8 bases. Per the germline V gene, CDR1 is SGHAT and CDR2 is FQNNGV. The length of the CDR3 is 14 residues. CDR3: CASSQTGGVEKLFF. CDR3 nucleotide sequence: TGTGCCAGCAGCCAGACAGGGGGGGTGGAAAAACTGTTTTTT.

The count of this clone is one. The rearrangement joins TRBV4-2 to TRBJ1-5; no clear D gene. This CDR3 comprises 16 residues. Trimming took off 0 bases at V and 0 bases at J, with 9 bases between the two ends. Germline V gene data show CDR1 as LGHNA and CDR2 as YNFKEQ. CDR3 sequence (DNA): TGTGCCAGCAGCCAAGAAAAGACATATAGCAATCAGCCCCAGCATTTT. This sequence encodes CASSQEKTYSNQPQHF.

This chain connects TRBV30 to TRBJ2-7; 8 bases match TRBD1. This CDR3 contains 15 residues. Unmatched junction bases numbered 6, after V lost 1 base and J lost 1 base. From germline, CDR1 is GTSNPN and CDR2 SVGIG (reference sequence). In DNA, the CDR3 is TGTGCCTGGAGTGACCAGGGGGCGAATTCCTACGAGCAGTACTTC. It translates to CAWSDQGANSYEQYF.

The CDR3 DNA follows: TGTGCCAGCAGCTTGGGGGGGCACCATGGCTACACCTTC. The encoded protein is CASSLGGHHGYTF. The rearrangement joins TRBV7-9 to TRBJ1-2; tentatively, D is TRBD1 (6 bases). Trimming pared 3 bases from V and 6 bases from J, leaving 11 bases between. The CDR3 length is 13 residues. Germline CDR1 reads SEHNR; CDR2 reads FQNEAQ (reference sequence).

V is TRBV18 and J is TRBJ2-1; 14 bases are shared with TRBD2. CDR3 length equals 15 residues. Germline CDR1 and CDR2: KGHSH and LQKENI. With 5 bases clipped from V and 8 bases from J, the junction kept 5 bases outside the gene matches. The CDR3 sequence is CASSTGTSGGDEQFF. Here the CDR3 DNA reads TGTGCCAGCTCAACAGGGACTAGCGGGGGCGATGAGCAGTTCTTC.

The V call is TRBV11-2, the J call TRBJ1-5; the D gene is possibly TRBD1 (6 bases). The V end lost 5 bases, the J end lost 6 bases, and 17 bases lay between the germline ends. The CDR3 totals 15 residues. Looked up from germline, CDR1 is SGHAT and CDR2 is FQNNGV. The CDR3 protein is CASSPRTDFTQPQHF. The CDR3 DNA sequence: TGTGCCAGCAGCCCCAGGACAGATTTCACTCAGCCCCAGCATTTT. Combining the CDR3 with reference TRBV11-2 and TRBJ1-5 gives the whole variable domain EAGVAQSPRYKIIEKRQSVAFWCNPISGHATLYWYQQILGQGPKLLIQFQNNGVVDDSQLPKDRFSAERLKGVDSTLKIQPAKLEDSAVYLCASSPRTDFTQPQHFGDGTRLSIL.

The rearrangement joins TRBV6-5 to TRBJ1-2; tentative D call: TRBD1 (5 bases). This CDR3 is 14 amino acids long. The germline CDR1 and CDR2 sequences are MNHEY and SVGAGI. The V end lost 7 bases, the J end lost 3 bases, and 15 bases lay between the germline ends. The CDR3 DNA sequence: TGTGCCAGCAACCCTGGGGCACTGGACTATGGCTACACCTTC. Translated: CASNPGALDYGYTF.

The V gene is TRBV2, the J gene TRBJ2-2; D is unresolved. This CDR3 contains 14 residues. Trimming stripped 8 bases from V and 10 bases from J, with 20 bases between. From germline, CDR1 is SNHLY and CDR2 FYNNEI. The CDR3 coding sequence is TGTGCCAGCTCCAGATCAGAGGCCACCCAGGAGCTGTTTTTT. Protein product: CASSRSEATQELFF.

The chain's CDR3 is CASGRGWVGQETQYF. Here the CDR3 DNA reads TGTGCCAGCGGCAGGGGATGGGTCGGGCAAGAGACCCAGTACTTC. The chain recombines TRBV11-2 with TRBJ2-5; tentative D call: TRBD1 (6 bases). Germline V gives CDR1 SGHAT, CDR2 FQNNGV. The length of the CDR3 is 15 residues. Between the trimmed V and J ends, which lost 8 bases and 2 bases, there was a span of 18 bases.

The J gene is TRBJ2-5, the V gene TRBV7-8; no definite D call. V dropped 5 bases and J dropped 4 bases, with 5 bases sitting between them. The CDR3 runs to 11 residues. CDR1 is SGHVS, CDR2 FQNEAQ, per germline. CDR3 in amino acids: CASSPSETQYF. The DNA for the CDR3 is TGTGCCAGCAGCCCCTCAGAGACCCAGTACTTC.

This rearrangement joins TRBV10-2 to TRBJ2-5, with D uncertain. This CDR3 is built from 11 residues. Germline V lookup: CDR1 WSHSY, CDR2 SAAADI. The ends were cut back, 7 bases at V and 1 base at J, with 4 bases in the middle. CDR3 nucleotide sequence: TGCGCCAGCACCGGCCAAGAGACCCAGTACTTC. Translation gives CASTGQETQYF.

The genes are TRBV9 and TRBJ1-6; a possible D gene is TRBD1 (5 bases). Trimming removed 5 bases at V and 9 bases at J, with 18 bases between. The CDR3 extends over 15 amino acids. Per germline, CDR1 SGDLS and CDR2 YYNGEE. The CDR3 DNA sequence: TGTGCCAGCAGTGAGACAAGAACCCAGGGTTCACCCCTCCACTTT. Translated, it gives CASSETRTQGSPLHF.

The chain couples TRBV7-2 to TRBJ2-1; weak D call: TRBD2 (7 bases). V was shortened by 2 bases and J by 7 bases, with 18 bases between the two germline ends. The V gene's germline CDR1 is SGHTA and CDR2 FQGNSA. CDR3 size: 16 residues. CDR3 in amino acids: CASSLYGRGQRNEQFF. In DNA, the CDR3 is TGTGCCAGCAGCTTATATGGGCGGGGGCAGAGGAATGAGCAGTTCTTC.